Following are 12 T cell receptor beta chains from one sample sequenced in a study of T cell clonality in common variable immunodeficiency (dated by TCRdb to 2014 to 2015). The paper's findings and limits, for the study overall: Reportedly, TCRbeta sequences from CVID had fewer deletions and N-nucleotide insertions, and highly modified clones with 13 or more V deletions were absent from CVID.

Their specific antigens are unknown. Library preparation used the immunoSEQ multiplex PCR assay. The source is immuneACCESS, and TCRdb retained only in-frame sequences with V and J called. Part of the clones is not carried over; for the studies checked, unresolved V genes explain less than half of this, and the remainder is unexplained. The sample counts 25,000 to 30,000 clones, each observed more than once. The top ten clonotypes cover approximately 3.1% of the sample. Sequenced: peripheral blood mononuclear cells. All receptors come from a human donor with common variable immunodeficiency.

In its sample, this clone was seen many times. Coverage ceases 3 residues before the CDR3 finishes, and the germline J gene fills in the end. The V call is TRBV14, the J call TRBJ2-2, with D possibly being TRBD1 (6 bases). This CDR3 has 14 residues. Germline assignment: CDR1 SGHDN and CDR2 FVKESK. The V and J ends lost 4 bases and 5 bases respectively, with 11 bases between them. The CDR3 loop is CASSPGQWTGELFF. The sequenced CDR3 bases are TGTGCCAGCAGCCCGGGACAATGGACCGGGGAG.

A word on this clone: Read sequence stops 3 residues before the CDR3 end, and the germline J gene provides the missing end. The chain links TRBV6-2 or TRBV6-3 to TRBJ2-1; the match to TRBD2 covers 7 bases. From germline, CDR1 is MNHEY and CDR2 SVGEGT. This CDR3 is built from 15 residues. V lost 7 bases, J lost 3 bases, and 9 bases stayed unmatched. Partial CDR3 DNA: TGTGCCAGCACCTTCAGGGAGGGGCACTACAATGAG. Its protein is CASTFREGHYNE. The CDR3 as a whole reads CASTFREGHYNEQFF.

This clone was seen ten or more times. The read comes to an end 3 residues before the CDR3 does, leaving the germline J gene to fill in the end. The rearrangement joins TRBV7-9 to TRBJ1-1; 8 bases align to TRBD1. After removal of 0 bases from V and 6 bases from J, the junction contained 6 bases not matched to a gene. This CDR3 is 15 amino acids long. From germline, CDR1 is SEHNR and CDR2 FQNEAQ (reference sequence). The sequenced part of the CDR3 DNA is TGTGCCAGCAGCTTAGCCGACCGGGACAGGCCTGAA. Translating it yields CASSLADRDRPE. The whole CDR3 protein is CASSLADRDRPEAFF.

This clone was picked up a small number of times. Read coverage stops 3 residues before the CDR3 terminus; the germline J gene supplies the remainder. The chain carries TRBV18 and TRBJ1-3; D ambiguous. From germline, CDR1 is KGHSH and CDR2 LQKENI. The CDR3 has 12 residues. The ends were cut back, 2 bases at V and 8 bases at J, with 7 bases in the middle. CDR3 sequence reads: CASSPGRDTIYF. CDR3 DNA, as far as it was read: TGTGCCAGCTCACCAGGCCGGGACACC.

This clone was recorded a few times. Read coverage stops 3 residues before the CDR3 terminus; the germline J gene supplies the remainder. The chain has TRBV30 and TRBJ1-5; D unresolved. CDR1 is GTSNPN and CDR2 is SVGIG in the germline V gene (reference sequence). V gave up 3 bases and J gave up 5 bases, with 14 bases separating them. There are 14 residues in the CDR3. The CDR3 sequence: CAWRGPGWDQPQHF. The CDR3 DNA, read in part, is TGTGCCTGGAGAGGTCCCGGGTGGGATCAGCCC.

This clone was detected only a few times. The covered CDR3 bases are TGTGCCAGCAGTGAAAAACCAGCCCCGGGGAAGGGGGATGAAAAA. Translated, it gives CASSEKPAPGKGDEK. The full-length CDR3 reads as CASSEKPAPGKGDEKLFF. This rearrangement joins TRBV2 to TRBJ1-4; D might be TRBD1 (6 bases). The read ends 3 residues shy of where the CDR3 ends; the end is completed using the germline J gene. The CDR3 has 18 amino acids. V was clipped by 2 bases and J by 6 bases, with 22 bases between them. Germline V CDR1 and CDR2: SNHLY, FYNNEI.

This clone came up a few times. Read sequence stops 3 residues before the CDR3 end, and the germline J gene provides the missing end. V usage is TRBV6-2 or TRBV6-3 and J usage is TRBJ2-7, with 9 bases that match TRBD2. The germline V gene encodes CDR1 MNHEY and CDR2 SVGEGT. The V gene end was trimmed by 8 bases and the J gene end by 3 bases; junction bases not matched to a gene: 14. This CDR3 spans 16 amino acids. The CDR3 region is CASGPTDGTSIYEQYF. The CDR3 DNA, read in part, is TGTGCCAGCGGCCCGACGGATGGGACTAGCATCTACGAG.

Only a few counts were recorded for this clone. The CDR3 end falls 3 residues outside the read, so it is completed with the germline J gene. This chain links TRBV11-3 with TRBJ2-5; maybe TRBD1 (5 bases). Germline assignment: CDR1 SGHNT and CDR2 YENEEA. The CDR3 loop spans 13 amino acids. V shed 5 bases and J shed 0 bases, with 7 bases lying between them. The chain's CDR3 is CASSRQYQETQYF. CDR3 DNA, as far as it was read: TGTGCCAGCAGCAGACAGTACCAAGAGACC.

This clone came up a few times. The CDR3 end lies 3 residues beyond the end of the read and is filled in from the germline J gene. V gene TRBV7-9 combines with J gene TRBJ2-3, with D uncertain. V gave up 3 bases and J gave up 5 bases, with 12 bases separating them. This CDR3 has 14 residues. Germline V lookup: CDR1 SEHNR, CDR2 FQNEAQ (reference sequence). This chain's CDR3 is CASSFSLKGDTQYF. CDR3 DNA, as far as it was read: TGTGCCAGCAGCTTCTCGCTAAAGGGAGATACG.

As concerns this clone: The read finishes 3 residues shy of the CDR3 end, and the germline J gene is used to complete it. The chain joins TRBV19 to TRBJ1-5, with a tentative D call TRBD1 (5 bases). V lost 3 bases and J 0 bases, leaving 12 bases between the germline ends. The CDR3 is 16 residues long. Germline assignment: CDR1 LNHDA and CDR2 SQIVND (reference sequence). CDR3 DNA (partial): TGTGCCAGTAGTATGGGGGGGGTTGGTAGCAATCAGCCC. It is translated as CASSMGGVGSNQP. The CDR3, in full, reads CASSMGGVGSNQPQHF. Full variable domain (outside the CDR3, taken from reference TRBV19 and TRBJ1-5): DGGITQSPKYLFRKEGQNVTLSCEQNLNHDAMYWYRQDPGQGLRLIYYSQIVNDFQKGDIAEGYSVSREKKESFPLTVTSAQKNPTAFYLCASSMGGVGSNQPQHFGDGTRLSIL.

Comment on this clone: Read coverage stops 3 residues before the CDR3 terminus; the germline J gene supplies the remainder. The chain combines TRBV19 with TRBJ2-1; possible D gene TRBD1, 6 bases. The CDR3 spans 14 residues. The V end was cut by 3 bases, the J end by 3 bases, with 9 bases between. Germline-derived CDR1 and CDR2 are LNHDA and SQIVND (reference sequence). This chain's CDR3 is CASSMGTFYNEQFF. Incomplete CDR3 DNA: TGTGCCAGTAGTATGGGGACATTCTACAATGAG. The whole variable domain, filled in from reference TRBV19 and TRBJ2-1, reads DGGITQSPKYLFRKEGQNVTLSCEQNLNHDAMYWYRQDPGQGLRLIYYSQIVNDFQKGDIAEGYSVSREKKESFPLTVTSAQKNPTAFYLCASSMGTFYNEQFFGPGTRLTVL.

This clone showed up just a few times. The read terminates 3 residues ahead of where the CDR3 ends, so the germline J gene completes it. The gene calls are TRBV19 and TRBJ1-6, with 11 bases lining up with TRBD1. In germline, CDR1 is LNHDA, CDR2 SQIVND (reference sequence). J was trimmed by 10 bases and V by 3 bases; bases with no gene match: 5. The CDR3 is made up of 15 amino acids. The sequenced CDR3 bases are TGTGCCAGTAGTATCGGACAGGGGGCAGGATCACCC. This sequence encodes CASSIGQGAGSP. The complete CDR3 protein is CASSIGQGAGSPLHF.